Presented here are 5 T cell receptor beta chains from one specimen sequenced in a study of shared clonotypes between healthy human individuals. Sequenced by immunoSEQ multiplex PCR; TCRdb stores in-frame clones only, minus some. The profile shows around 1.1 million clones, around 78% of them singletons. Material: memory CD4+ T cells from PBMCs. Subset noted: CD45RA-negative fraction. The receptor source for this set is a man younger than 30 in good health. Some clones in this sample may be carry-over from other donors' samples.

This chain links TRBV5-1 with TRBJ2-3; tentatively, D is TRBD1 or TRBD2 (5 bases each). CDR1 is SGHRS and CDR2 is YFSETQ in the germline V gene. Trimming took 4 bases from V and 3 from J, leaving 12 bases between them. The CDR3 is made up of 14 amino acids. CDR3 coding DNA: TGCGCCAGCAGCGTGGGGACGCCTACAGATACGCAGTATTTT. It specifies CASSVGTPTDTQYF.

The CDR3 protein is CASSLHDNNEQFF. Written as DNA, the CDR3 is TGTGCCAGCAGCCTCCATGATAACAATGAGCAGTTCTTC. This chain connects TRBV9 to TRBJ2-1; D is unclear. V was clipped by 4 bases and J by 5 bases, with 10 bases between them. The CDR3 runs 13 residues. The V gene's germline CDR1 is SGDLS and CDR2 YYNGEE.

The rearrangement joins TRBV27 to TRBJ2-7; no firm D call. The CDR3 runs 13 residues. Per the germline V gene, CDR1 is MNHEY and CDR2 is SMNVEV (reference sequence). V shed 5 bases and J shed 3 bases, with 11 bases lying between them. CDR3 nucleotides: TGTGCCAGCAGTCCTGAGTACCGCTACGAGCAGTACTTC. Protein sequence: CASSPEYRYEQYF.

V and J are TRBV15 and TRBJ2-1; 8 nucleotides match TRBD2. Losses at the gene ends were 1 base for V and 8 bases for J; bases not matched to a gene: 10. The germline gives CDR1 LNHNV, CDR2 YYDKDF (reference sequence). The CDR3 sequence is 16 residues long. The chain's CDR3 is CATSRGGREGPDEQFF. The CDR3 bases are TGTGCCACCAGCAGAGGAGGACGGGAGGGGCCGGATGAGCAGTTCTTC.

The CDR3 region has the DNA TGCGCCAGCAATCGAGCTGGAGGGGGTACAAAATACGAGCAGTACTTC. Encoded protein: CASNRAGGGTKYEQYF. V gene TRBV5-1 combines with J gene TRBJ2-7; D is perhaps TRBD1 or TRBD2 (6 bases each). V was cut by 6 bases and J by 4 bases, with 23 bases left in between. The length of the CDR3 is 16 residues. The germline V gene has CDR1 SGHRS and CDR2 YFSETQ.